These 11 T cell receptor beta chains share one sample of origin, sequenced in a study of shared clonotypes between healthy human individuals. Assay: immunoSEQ multiplex PCR; the TCRdb copy retains only in-frame clones and omits some. The table has about 1 million clones, about 76% seen once. Sequences were obtained from memory CD4+ T cells sorted from blood. Subset denoted: CD45RA-negative fraction. These TCRs come from a man between 18 and 29 years old in good health.

The table lists this clone with a few counts. Within the sample, other DNA sequences also encode this same CDR3. This chain joins TRBV9 and TRBJ1-6; weak D call: TRBD1 (6 bases). The CDR3 runs 14 residues. V shed 0 bases and J shed 6 bases, with 7 bases lying between them. Germline V gene data show CDR1 as SGDLS and CDR2 as YYNGEE. The CDR3 sequence: CASSVGRGNSPLHF. CDR3 DNA sequence: TGTGCCAGCAGCGTAGGCAGGGGTAATTCACCCCTCCACTTT.

The chain couples TRBV5-1 to TRBJ1-1; TRBD1 is a possible D gene (5 bases). Germline lookup yields CDR1 SGHRS and CDR2 YFSETQ. Trimming took 0 bases from V and 6 from J, leaving 18 bases between them. The CDR3 has 16 amino acids. CDR3 DNA: TGCGCCAGCAGCTTGGGGGCAGGGAAATTCATCTCTGAAGCTTTCTTT. The encoded protein is CASSLGAGKFISEAFF.

V usage is TRBV19 and J usage is TRBJ2-1; D is perhaps TRBD2 (6 bases). CDR3 length: 13 residues. Germline CDR1 is LNHDA and CDR2 is SQIVND (reference sequence). The ends were cut back, 7 bases at V and 9 bases at J, with 16 bases in the middle. The CDR3 here is CASKITSLGEQFF. In nucleotides, the CDR3 is TGTGCCAGTAAAATCACTAGCCTAGGTGAGCAGTTCTTC. Using reference TRBV19 and TRBJ2-1 for the parts outside the CDR3, the full variable domain is DGGITQSPKYLFRKEGQNVTLSCEQNLNHDAMYWYRQDPGQGLRLIYYSQIVNDFQKGDIAEGYSVSREKKESFPLTVTSAQKNPTAFYLCASKITSLGEQFFGPGTRLTVL.

V and J are TRBV6-5 and TRBJ1-1; D call uncertain. The CDR3 covers 14 residues. CDR1 is MNHEY, CDR2 SVGAGI, per germline. Trimming stripped 5 bases from V and 6 bases from J, with 16 bases between. The CDR3: CASSLYPGTAEAFF. DNA for the CDR3: TGTGCCAGCAGTCTCTATCCGGGAACGGCTGAAGCTTTCTTT.

On this clone: In the same sample, other DNA sequences code for this CDR3. The rearrangement joins TRBV6-5 to TRBJ2-2, with 7 bases that match TRBD1. Germline V gene data show CDR1 as MNHEY and CDR2 as SVGAGI. The CDR3 contains 13 residues. V dropped 5 bases and J dropped 4; count of bases not matched to a gene: 1. The DNA of the CDR3 is TGTGCCAGCAGTCGACAGGGCACCGGGGAGCTGTTTTTT. Amino acids: CASSRQGTGELFF.

CDR3 nucleotide sequence: TGTGCCAGCAGCTTAGGGACAGGGAACACCGGGGAGCTGTTTTTT. Protein sequence: CASSLGTGNTGELFF. The chain carries TRBV11-3 and TRBJ2-2; 7 bases agree with TRBD1. Trimming cost V 1 base and J 1 base; bases outside gene matches: 0. The CDR3 spans 15 residues. Germline V lookup: CDR1 SGHNT, CDR2 YENEEA.

The V gene is TRBV15, the J gene TRBJ1-2; D unclear. CDR3 length equals 15 residues. Germline CDR1 is LNHNV and CDR2 is YYDKDF (reference sequence). Trimming cost V 8 bases and J 0 bases, with 16 bases left between them. In DNA, the CDR3 is TGTGCCACCCTAGCCGACACTAATTCTAACTATGGCTACACCTTC. Amino acid sequence: CATLADTNSNYGYTF.

This chain uses TRBV6-5 with TRBJ2-2; D may correspond to TRBD1 or TRBD2 (7 bases each). Germline V gene lookup returns CDR1 MNHEY and CDR2 SVGAGI. CDR3 size: 15 residues. V lost 8 bases, J lost 6 bases, and 19 bases lay in between. The CDR3, as DNA: TGTGCCAGCTCTCGGGGAGGGGGCGCCCCCGGGGAGCTGTTTTTT. It encodes CASSRGGGAPGELFF.

This clone was picked up one time. V gene TRBV28 combines with J gene TRBJ1-3; no reliable D call. Per the germline V gene, CDR1 is MDHEN and CDR2 is SYDVKM. V lost 4 bases to trimming and J lost 2 bases, with 9 bases between them. CDR3 length equals 14 residues. The CDR3 sequence: CASSSFPAGNTIYF. CDR3 nucleotide sequence: TGTGCCAGCAGTTCCTTCCCCGCTGGAAACACCATATATTTT.

The chain joins TRBV19 to TRBJ2-2, with D possibly being TRBD2 (5 bases). From germline, CDR1 is LNHDA and CDR2 SQIVND (reference sequence). The ends were cut back, 8 bases at V and 7 bases at J, with 17 bases in the middle. CDR3 length: 14 amino acids. The CDR3: CASSLNRGFGELFF. The CDR3 region has the DNA TGTGCCAGTTCCCTCAACCGGGGATTCGGGGAGCTGTTTTTT.

V gene TRBV19 combines with J gene TRBJ1-1; 7 nucleotides align to TRBD1. Germline V gene lookup returns CDR1 LNHDA and CDR2 SQIVND (reference sequence). This CDR3 contains 15 residues. The V and J ends lost 3 bases and 4 bases, in that order; junction bases with no gene match: 8. CDR3 region: CASSIIVTGTTEAFF. The DNA of the CDR3 is TGTGCCAGTAGTATTATCGTGACAGGGACCACTGAAGCTTTCTTT.